This TCR beta chain originates from a study of identifying expanded T cells in peripheral blood. Collection occurred without any documented infections or immune events in donors. Comment on this clone: Its antigen is unknown.

Measured with immunoSEQ multiplex PCR; TCRdb has only the in-frame clones, and not every one. The sample lists fewer than 130,000 clones; 80% to 90% were seen once. Regarding the study as a whole: Variance in clone template counts between approximately 2-week samples significantly increased with total template count across all healthy donors. Over two and four weeks, about 16 and 19 clones changed, versus roughly 1.1 between replicates.

This TCR derives from a person aged 18 to 75 in good health. Sequencing was carried out using blood.

CDR3: CASSEQGGTNEKLFF. DNA of the CDR3: TGTGCCAGCAGCGAACAGGGTGGAACTAATGAAAAACTGTTTTTT. The chain links TRBV11-2 to TRBJ1-4, with a possible D match to TRBD1 (6 bases). The CDR3 runs to 15 residues. With 5 bases removed from V and 1 base from J, the gap between germline ends came to 11 bases. CDR1 is SGHAT, CDR2 FQNNGV, per germline. Combining the CDR3 with reference TRBV11-2 and TRBJ1-4 gives the whole variable domain EAGVAQSPRYKIIEKRQSVAFWCNPISGHATLYWYQQILGQGPKLLIQFQNNGVVDDSQLPKDRFSAERLKGVDSTLKIQPAKLEDSAVYLCASSEQGGTNEKLFFGSGTQLSVL.